A single count supports the clone carrying this T cell receptor beta chain. The antigen is not known. A much larger clone differs by one base, so this may be a read error. A minimum of 7 million PBMCs was isolated per sample. This entry belongs to a study of blood T cells in healthy people across ages. Broader study findings: Diversity was higher, and naive CD4+ cells more numerous, in long-lived donors than in aged donors.

V lost 7 bases and J 9 bases, leaving 14 bases between the germline ends. Germline V lookup: CDR1 DFQATT, CDR2 SNEGSKA (reference sequence). This CDR3 has 11 amino acids. For the second PCR, which ran for roughly 7 to 11 cycles, a sample-barcoded 5' primer and a J-beta primer mix were used. Each CDR3 protein gets one entry after TCRdb re-called the 5' RACE reads with MiXCR. The repertoire consists of 650,000 to 700,000 distinct CDR3 sequences, with roughly 32% occurring once and the leading ten covering 15% to 19%. The chain couples TRBV20-1 to TRBJ2-3, with D perhaps assigned TRBD1 or TRBD2 (5 bases each). This receptor was taken from a woman of 80 years or more in good health. Specimen: blood. The CDR3 protein is CSVSVGDTQYF. The CDR3 region has the DNA TGCAGTGTTAGTGTGGGGGACACGCAGTATTTT.